This TCR gamma chain was recorded in a study of intestinal T cells in coeliac disease (dated by TCRdb to the early 2020s). General notes on the study: In the TRG cohort, the mean age of coeliac patients was approximately 16 years compared with 50 to 65 years for controls, so the coeliac patients were much younger than the controls. In the TCR-delta (TRD) cohort, there were duodenal biopsies from about 10 coeliac disease patients and about 10 non-coeliac controls. Duodenal biopsies from around 35 coeliac disease patients and approximately 21 non-coeliac controls were included in a second, larger TCR-gamma (TRG) cohort. Beyond this particular receptor, the publication reports: All 20 or so biopsies in training were correctly classified by TRD kmer-based clustering, and a leave-one-out accuracy of 91% was reported. Of some 54 biopsies, around 51 (approximately 94%) were correctly classified by TRG clustering, which had a reported leave-one-out accuracy of about 87%. FFPE-derived DNA was found to be relatively degraded, and loss of a proportion of TCR sequences in each sample was likely caused by this degradation. A significant age difference was observed between coeliac and control groups, although significant classification was not yielded by an age-split analysis. Repeated CDR3 amino acid sequences could not be distinguished from PCR duplicates in the analysis.

The CDR3 has 13 amino acids, counting the end cysteine and phenylalanine. Only the CDR3 portion is preserved as DNA: 39 bases, with reading frame beginning at the first base. Here V drops 9 bases and J drops 8 bases, and the junction holds 12 bases not matched to any gene. Based on the germline V gene (reference sequence), the CDR1 and CDR2 sequences are VTNTFY and YDVSTARD. With regard to this clone: Its antigen is unknown. Base qualities are missing; no much larger clone stands one base away.

To prepare the library, multiplex PCR was applied. The run used an Ion Torrent PGM. TRG repertoires were amplified from around 0.2 ug of biopsy DNA with the LymphoTrack kit, in which Illumina adapters are carried by the primers. TRG amplicons were purified using AMPure XP beads, were quantified on a 2100 Bioanalyzer, and were pooled equimolarly. TRG libraries were sequenced on an Ion PGM instrument. Regarding the original processing steps: Using FastX, any read was removed if more than 10% of its nucleotides had quality scores below the third quartile calculated per patient. IMGT/HighV-QUEST was used to align reads in order to assign V, D and J genes, locate CDR3 regions and judge functionality. Sequences were converted to amino acids, and every sequence predicted to be non-functional was removed. CDR3s were split into kmers with and without positional annotation, PCA was performed on kmer frequencies, and samples were clustered using all 1023 combinations of PCs 1-10. Classification was validated by leave-one-out cross-validation, in which parameters were re-optimised on the remaining samples each time. Using the vegan R package, Shannon diversity was calculated from repeated random subsamples whose size matched the lowest read count. After TCRdb called clones again from the public reads with CATT, rows with identical DNA were merged. These V and J calls rely on TCRdb rather than the paper's analysis. In all, the sample holds 500 to 750 gamma-chain clones, and 50% to 60% of those were seen once. Jointly, the top ten make up 15% to 20% of the sample.

For each case, genomic DNA was extracted from ten 5-um FFPE scrolls with the QIAamp DNA FFPE tissue kit. Classification of coeliac disease based on the TCR repertoire was tested using fully anonymised formalin-fixed paraffin-embedded duodenal biopsies that were surplus to diagnostic needs. The clonotype originates from a human donor with celiac disease. The sequencing sample was made of a duodenal biopsy. The sequence is built from TRGV3 and TRGJP2. The DNA sequence is given as TGTGCCACCCTGGGACACCCGGATTGGATCAAGACGTTT. Its product reads: CATLGHPDWIKTF.